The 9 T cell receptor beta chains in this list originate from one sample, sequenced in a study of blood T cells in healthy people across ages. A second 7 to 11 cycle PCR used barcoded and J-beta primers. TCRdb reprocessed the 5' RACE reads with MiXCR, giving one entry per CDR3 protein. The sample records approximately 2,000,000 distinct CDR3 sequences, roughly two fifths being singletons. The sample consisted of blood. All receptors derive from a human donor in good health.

For the CDR3, the DNA is TGTGCCAGCAGCGCCCAACCACATCCGGGACAGGATCCCTACAATGAGCAGTTCTTC. This encodes CASSAQPHPGQDPYNEQFF. The V call is TRBV7-8, the J call TRBJ2-1; 8 positions match TRBD1. Germline values: CDR1 SGHVS, CDR2 FQNEAQ. CDR3 length equals 19 residues. The V and J ends lost 5 bases and 2 bases, in that order; junction bases with no gene match: 17.

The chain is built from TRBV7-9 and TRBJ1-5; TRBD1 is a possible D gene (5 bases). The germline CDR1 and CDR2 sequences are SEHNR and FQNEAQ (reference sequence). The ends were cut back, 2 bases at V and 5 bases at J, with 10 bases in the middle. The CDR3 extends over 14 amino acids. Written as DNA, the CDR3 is TGTGCCAGCAGCTTACCAGGGTCTTATCAGCCCCAGCATTTT. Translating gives CASSLPGSYQPQHF. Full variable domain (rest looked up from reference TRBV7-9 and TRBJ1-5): DTGVSQNPRHKITKRGQNVTFRCDPISEHNRLYWYRQTLGQGPEFLTYFQNEAQLEKSRLLSDRFSAERPKGSFSTLEIQRTEQGDSAMYLCASSLPGSYQPQHFGDGTRLSIL.

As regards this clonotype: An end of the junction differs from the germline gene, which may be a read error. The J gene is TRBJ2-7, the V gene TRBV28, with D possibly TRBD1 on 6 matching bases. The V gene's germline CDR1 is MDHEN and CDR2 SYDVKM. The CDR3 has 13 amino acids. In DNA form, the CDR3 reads TGTGCCAGCGTCATACAGGGTTCCTACGGGCAGTACTTC. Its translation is CASVIQGSYGQYF.

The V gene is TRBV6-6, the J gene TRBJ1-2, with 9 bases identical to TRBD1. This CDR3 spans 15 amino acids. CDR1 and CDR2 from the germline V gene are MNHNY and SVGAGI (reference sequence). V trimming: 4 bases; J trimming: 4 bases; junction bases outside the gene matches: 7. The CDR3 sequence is CASSSPGTGSYGYTF. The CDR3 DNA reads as TGTGCCAGCAGTTCCCCCGGGACAGGGTCCTATGGCTACACCTTC.

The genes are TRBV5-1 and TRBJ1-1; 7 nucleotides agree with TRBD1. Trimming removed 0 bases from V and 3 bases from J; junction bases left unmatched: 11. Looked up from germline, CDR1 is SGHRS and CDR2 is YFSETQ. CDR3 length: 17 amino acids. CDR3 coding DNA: TGCGCCAGCAGCTTGGTAGGGGGCGATTATCGGGACACTGAAGCTTTCTTT. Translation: CASSLVGGDYRDTEAFF.

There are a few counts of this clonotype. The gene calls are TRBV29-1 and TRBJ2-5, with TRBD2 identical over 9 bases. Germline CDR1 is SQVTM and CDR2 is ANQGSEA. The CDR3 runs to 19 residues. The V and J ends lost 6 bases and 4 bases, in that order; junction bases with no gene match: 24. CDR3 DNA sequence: TGCAGCGTCGGATTGGCGGGGGGGCGTTTTATCGCTCAGGGAGAGACCCAGTACTTC. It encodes CSVGLAGGRFIAQGETQYF.

The CDR3 reads CSASSRGPDWNTEAFF. CDR3 nucleotides: TGCAGTGCTAGCTCGCGGGGCCCCGACTGGAACACTGAAGCTTTCTTT. The chain has TRBV20-1 and TRBJ1-1; possibly TRBD1 for D (5 bases). This CDR3 comprises 16 residues. V was pared by 3 bases and J by 1 base, with 18 bases between. CDR1 DFQATT and CDR2 SNEGSKA come from the germline V gene (reference sequence).

The CDR3 protein is CASTLPGGQEINEQFF. The CDR3 nucleotides read TGTGCCAGCACCCTCCCGGGAGGGCAGGAGATCAATGAGCAGTTCTTC. V usage is TRBV12-3 or TRBV12-4 and J usage is TRBJ2-1; 8 bases align to TRBD2. After removal of 7 bases from V and 6 bases from J, the junction contained 14 bases not matched to a gene. The CDR3 covers 16 residues.

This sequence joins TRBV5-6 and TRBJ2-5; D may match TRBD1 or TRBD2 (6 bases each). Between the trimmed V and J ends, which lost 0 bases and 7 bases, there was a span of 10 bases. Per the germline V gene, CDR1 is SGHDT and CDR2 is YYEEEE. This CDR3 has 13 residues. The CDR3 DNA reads TGTGCCAGCAGCTTGGGAGGAGGGGGGACCCAGTACTTC. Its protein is CASSLGGGGTQYF.